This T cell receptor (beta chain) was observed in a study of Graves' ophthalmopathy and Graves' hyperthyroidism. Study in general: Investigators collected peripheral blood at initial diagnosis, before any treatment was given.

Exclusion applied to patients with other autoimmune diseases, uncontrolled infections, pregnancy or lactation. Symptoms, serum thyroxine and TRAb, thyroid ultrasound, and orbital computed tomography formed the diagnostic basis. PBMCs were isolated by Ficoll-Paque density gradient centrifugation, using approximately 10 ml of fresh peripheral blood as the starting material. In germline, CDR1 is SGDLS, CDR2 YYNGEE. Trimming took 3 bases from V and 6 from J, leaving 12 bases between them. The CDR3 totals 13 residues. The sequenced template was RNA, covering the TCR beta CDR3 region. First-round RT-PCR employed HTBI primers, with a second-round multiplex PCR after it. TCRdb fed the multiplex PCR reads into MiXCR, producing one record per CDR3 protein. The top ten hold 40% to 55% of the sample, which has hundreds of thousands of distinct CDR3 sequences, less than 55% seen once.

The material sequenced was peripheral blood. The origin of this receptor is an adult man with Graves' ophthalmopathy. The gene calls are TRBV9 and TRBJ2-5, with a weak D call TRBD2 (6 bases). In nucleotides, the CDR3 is TGTGCCAGCAGCGGCCTGGGGGGAAAGACCCAGTACTTC. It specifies CASSGLGGKTQYF. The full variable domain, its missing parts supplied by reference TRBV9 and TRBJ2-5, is DSGVTQTPKHLITATGQRVTLRCSPRSGDLSVYWYQQSLDQGLQFLIQYYNGEERAKGNILERFSAQQFPDLHSELNLSSLELGDSALYFCASSGLGGKTQYFGPGTRLLVL.